This T cell receptor beta chain is drawn from a study of T-cell reconstitution after alpha-beta-depleted transplantation in children. The V end was cut by 1 base, the J end by 4 bases, with 11 bases between. This CDR3 has 15 amino acids. Looked up from germline, CDR1 is MDHEN and CDR2 is SYDVKM. Unique molecular identifiers were incorporated when the TCRbeta library was constructed. TCRdb fed the PCR reads into MiXCR, producing one record per CDR3 protein. The sample contains 440,000 or so distinct CDR3 sequences, approximately 11% of which appear only once. This clonotype was counted ten times or more.

This TCR was recovered from a human donor who donated a stem cell graft to a child with acute myeloid leukemia. This chain links TRBV28 with TRBJ2-1, with D possibly being TRBD2 (5 bases). Material: PBMCs from the stem cell graft donor, obtained from the stem cell graft. The CDR3 DNA follows: TGTGCCAGCAGTTTATTTGGCGAGGGTTACAATGAGCAGTTCTTC. Its protein product is CASSLFGEGYNEQFF.